A single TCR beta chain is shown here with its context. Its antigen is unknown. The data belong to a study of OX40 agonist ivuxolimab in advanced cancers. General observations from the study: There were also nonresponders showing low normalized T-cell clonal expansion.

The germline V and J ends were trimmed by 2 bases and 4 bases, with 2 bases remaining between them. The CDR3 is made up of 10 amino acids. Germline V gene data show CDR1 as DFQATT and CDR2 as SNEGSKA (reference sequence). The protocol was immunoSEQ multiplex PCR, while the TCRdb copy is restricted to in-frame clones and leaves out a portion. This sample carries 20,000 to 30,000 clones, under 90% of them seen once, and the ten largest clones take around 12%. The sequencing here drew on CD4+ or CD8+ T cells sorted from blood, taken in a trial of the OX40 agonist ivuxolimab. The TCR sequence derives from an adult with an advanced solid tumor such as melanoma, head and neck, liver or kidney cancer. V is TRBV20-1 and J is TRBJ2-5, with D uncertain. Here the CDR3 reads CSARRETQYF. The DNA of the CDR3 is TGCAGTGCTAGACGAGAGACCCAGTACTTC.